This entry lists 6 T cell receptor beta chains sequenced from one sample in a study of cytomegalovirus exposure and HLA in healthy donors. 60 Vbeta and 13 Jbeta primers were used in PCR. Here immunoSEQ multiplex PCR was the method, and the copy in TCRdb shows in-frame clones only, minus some. The sample records 160,000 or so clones, roughly four fifths being singletons. Sequenced: PBMCs. These receptor sequences come from a woman between 50 and 59 years old in good health and CMV-seronegative.

The V gene is TRBV6-5, the J gene TRBJ2-7; D may be TRBD1 (6 bases). CDR3 size: 12 residues. CDR1 and CDR2 from the germline V gene are MNHEY and SVGAGI. The V and J ends lost 10 bases and 4 bases respectively, with 14 bases between them. The CDR3 coding sequence is TGTGCCACCGGACAGCGACGATACGAGCAGTACTTC. Translated: CATGQRRYEQYF.

The chain combines TRBV6-6 with TRBJ1-1; D unclear. Germline assignment: CDR1 MNHNY and CDR2 SVGAGI (reference sequence). This CDR3 is built from 15 residues. Trimming left V 0 bases short and J 5 bases short, with 13 bases between. CDR3 amino acids: CASSYSPGSGTEAFF. CDR3 in DNA: TGTGCCAGCAGTTACTCGCCGGGGAGCGGTACTGAAGCTTTCTTT.

The chain has TRBV7-2 and TRBJ1-5; 9 bases match TRBD1. Germline V gives CDR1 SGHTA, CDR2 FQGNSA. The CDR3 sequence is 15 residues long. V trimming: 5 bases; J trimming: 4 bases; junction bases outside the gene matches: 6. This chain's CDR3 is CASSQGTGWNQPQHF. The CDR3 DNA reads TGTGCCAGCAGCCAAGGGACAGGGTGGAATCAGCCCCAGCATTTT.

V and J are TRBV10-3 and TRBJ2-3; D possibly corresponds to TRBD2 (7 bases). With 10 bases removed from V and 2 bases from J, the gap between germline ends came to 10 bases. CDR3 size: 12 residues. CDR1 and CDR2 (germline): ENHRY, SYGVKD. CDR3 protein: CATRGATDTQYF. CDR3 sequence (DNA): TGTGCCACCCGGGGGGCCACAGATACGCAGTATTTT.

This clone turned up a few times. In nucleotides, the CDR3 is TGTGCCAGCAGCCGGGACAGGGGCAACGAGCAGTACTTC. Amino acids: CASSRDRGNEQYF. V and J are TRBV5-4 and TRBJ2-7; 10 nucleotides line up with TRBD1. The junction had 3 bases not matched to a gene; V was cut back by 4 bases and J by 5 bases. Germline CDR1 and CDR2: SGHNT and YYREEE (reference sequence). The CDR3 is 13 amino acids.

The rearrangement links TRBV11-2 to TRBJ2-6; 7 bases agree with TRBD1. Unmatched junction bases numbered 7, after V lost 5 bases and J lost 0 bases. This CDR3 spans 17 amino acids. CDR1 is SGHAT and CDR2 is FQNNGV in the germline V gene. The CDR3 sequence is CASSLTTGVSGANVLTF. The CDR3 DNA reads TGTGCCAGCAGCCTTACTACAGGGGTCTCTGGGGCCAACGTCCTGACTTTC. Drawing the rest from reference TRBV11-2 and TRBJ2-6, the complete variable domain is EAGVAQSPRYKIIEKRQSVAFWCNPISGHATLYWYQQILGQGPKLLIQFQNNGVVDDSQLPKDRFSAERLKGVDSTLKIQPAKLEDSAVYLCASSLTTGVSGANVLTFGAGSRLTVL.